A single sample gave rise to the 14 T cell receptor beta chains below, sequenced in a study of blood T cell repertoires in COVID-19. Using immunoSEQ multiplex PCR, the repertoire was profiled, and TCRdb retains in-frame clones only, with some absent. The sample has about 350,000 clones, 88% seen once. Material: peripheral blood. Receptors originate from an older woman with COVID-19, enrolled during active disease.

This chain joins TRBV11-3 and TRBJ2-1; 9 bases are shared with TRBD2. V lost 5 bases, J lost 4 bases, and 6 bases stayed unmatched. The CDR3 consists of 15 residues. From germline, CDR1 is SGHNT and CDR2 YENEEA. The CDR3 protein is CASSEAGGLYNEQFF. The CDR3 DNA follows: TGTGCCAGCAGCGAAGCGGGGGGATTATACAATGAGCAGTTCTTC.

V usage is TRBV27 and J usage is TRBJ2-1; 11 nucleotides agree with TRBD1. Germline CDR1 MNHEY, CDR2 SMNVEV (reference sequence). This CDR3 spans 15 amino acids. V shed 7 bases, J shed 6 bases, and the junction held 8 bases outside the gene matches. The DNA of the CDR3 is TGTGCCAGCACCGCAGGGACAGGGGGGATCAATGAGCAGTTCTTC. Protein sequence: CASTAGTGGINEQFF.

This clone appeared a few times. V and J are TRBV3-1 (or the pseudogene TRBV3-2) and TRBJ2-7; 8 positions agree with TRBD1. The germline gives CDR1 LGHDT, CDR2 YNNKEL (reference sequence). After removal of 3 bases from V and 3 bases from J, the junction contained 4 bases not matched to a gene. This CDR3 has 14 residues. CDR3 amino acids: CASSQAGGGYEQYF. The CDR3 DNA sequence: TGTGCCAGCAGCCAGGCAGGGGGCGGCTACGAGCAGTACTTC.

This chain uses TRBV6-5 with TRBJ2-7; D is possibly TRBD1 (6 bases). The CDR3 contains 16 residues. Germline CDR1 is MNHEY and CDR2 is SVGAGI. V shed 0 bases and J shed 4 bases, with 16 bases lying between them. As DNA, the CDR3 is TGTGCCAGCAGTTACTCTGACCAGGACAGCCCATACGAGCAGTACTTC. It specifies CASSYSDQDSPYEQYF.

The rearrangement links TRBV5-6 to TRBJ1-2, with a tentative D call TRBD1 (5 bases). CDR3 length equals 15 residues. The V end was cut by 0 bases, the J end by 4 bases, with 13 bases between. Germline V CDR1 and CDR2: SGHDT, YYEEEE. CDR3 in amino acids: CASSLEQALSYGYTF. The DNA for the CDR3 is TGTGCCAGCAGCTTGGAACAGGCCCTCTCCTATGGCTACACCTTC.

The chain links TRBV5-8 to TRBJ1-1, with 10 bases matching TRBD1. CDR1 is SGHTS and CDR2 is YDEGEE in the germline V gene. The CDR3 sequence is 15 residues long. The J segment lost 1 base and the V segment lost 4 bases, leaving 4 bases of the junction unmatched. CDR3 amino acids: CASSPRQGANTEAFF. The CDR3 coding sequence is TGTGCCAGCAGCCCTCGACAGGGGGCGAACACTGAAGCTTTCTTT.

The genes are TRBV6-5 and TRBJ2-4, with 8 nucleotides matching TRBD1. This CDR3 contains 13 residues. Trimming removed 7 bases from V and 6 bases from J; junction bases left unmatched: 5. Germline values: CDR1 MNHEY, CDR2 SVGAGI. The CDR3 loop reads CASTGQGGNIQYF. The CDR3 DNA follows: TGTGCCAGCACCGGACAGGGAGGAAACATTCAGTACTTC.

This clone was detected a few times. The chain combines TRBV7-8 with TRBJ1-4, with 9 bases fitting TRBD1. There are 16 residues in the CDR3. CDR1 is SGHVS, CDR2 FQNEAQ, per germline. The V and J ends lost 4 bases and 4 bases, in that order; junction bases with no gene match: 7. The CDR3 bases are TGTGCCAGCAGCTCACTGACAGGGGGTGGTAATGAAAAACTGTTTTTT. It specifies CASSSLTGGGNEKLFF.

The chain links TRBV30 to TRBJ1-3, with no clear D. This CDR3 is built from 14 residues. CDR1 GTSNPN and CDR2 SVGIG come from the germline V gene (reference sequence). Deletions cut 7 bases from V and 0 bases from J, with 13 bases between. This CDR3 reads CASTGSTSGNTIYF. CDR3 DNA: TGTGCCTCGACGGGATCCACCTCTGGAAACACCATATATTTT.

V usage is TRBV3-1 (or the pseudogene TRBV3-2) and J usage is TRBJ1-2; TRBD1 matches at 8 bases. Looked up from germline, CDR1 is LGHDT and CDR2 is YNNKEL (reference sequence). The CDR3 length is 15 residues. V was clipped by 1 base and J by 8 bases; unmatched bases: 9. CDR3: CASSQAGGGFRGYTF. Here the CDR3 DNA reads TGTGCCAGCAGCCAAGCAGGGGGCGGCTTTCGGGGCTACACCTTC.

This clone was counted between two and nine times. V gene TRBV6-6 combines with J gene TRBJ1-5, with 7 bases matching TRBD1. Germline trimming cut 8 bases from V and 3 bases from J; bases unmatched to any gene: 7. Germline CDR1 reads MNHNY; CDR2 reads SVGAGI (reference sequence). This CDR3 has 14 residues. The CDR3, as DNA: TGTGCCAGCGGCGGGACAGCCAACAATCAGCCCCAGCATTTT. Translation gives CASGGTANNQPQHF.

CDR3 residues: CASSPLEGRNGYTF. In DNA, the CDR3 is TGTGCCAGCTCACCACTGGAGGGGAGGAATGGCTACACCTTC. The J gene is TRBJ1-2, the V gene TRBV18; D is perhaps TRBD1 (5 bases). V dropped 1 base and J dropped 6 bases, with 12 bases sitting between them. The CDR3 consists of 14 residues. The germline CDR1 and CDR2 sequences are KGHSH and LQKENI.

The rearrangement uses TRBV5-1 and TRBJ1-2, with 7 bases matching TRBD1. Germline V gene lookup returns CDR1 SGHRS and CDR2 YFSETQ. This CDR3 has 14 residues. V shed 4 bases and J 4 bases; nucleotides not matched to a gene: 7. The CDR3 nucleotides are TGCGCCAGCAGCCCGGGGGGGACAGTCTATGGCTACACCTTC. This sequence encodes CASSPGGTVYGYTF.

The V gene is TRBV5-1, the J gene TRBJ1-2; tentatively, D is TRBD1 (5 bases). Germline V gene data show CDR1 as SGHRS and CDR2 as YFSETQ. The CDR3 runs to 13 residues. The germline V and J ends were trimmed by 4 bases and 10 bases, with 17 bases remaining between them. The CDR3: CASSPAQAVNYTF. Written as DNA, the CDR3 is TGCGCCAGCAGCCCAGCACAGGCGGTAAACTACACCTTC. Filled out from reference TRBV5-1 and TRBJ1-2, the complete variable domain reads KAGVTQTPRYLIKTRGQQVTLSCSPISGHRSVSWYQQTPGQGLQFLFEYFSETQRNKGNFPGRFSGRQFSNSRSEMNVSTLELGDSALYLCASSPAQAVNYTFGSGTRLTVV.